A single sample gave rise to the 30 T cell receptor beta chains below, sequenced in a study of blood T cells in healthy people across ages. With a J-beta primer mix and a sample-barcoded 5' primer, a second PCR ran about 7 to 12 cycles. From the 5' RACE reads, TCRdb called clonotypes with MiXCR, one entry per CDR3 protein. The repertoire includes about 800,000 distinct CDR3 sequences, around a quarter of them detected once, and approximately 4% sits in the top ten. These records were also assigned to another study, of T cells of mothers and their children.

What was sequenced was blood. The receptors shown here come from a boy younger than 18 in good health.

This clonotype was observed a few times. The rearrangement uses TRBV27 and TRBJ2-1, with unresolved D. The better agreement between TRBJ2-5 and the DNA end casts doubt on the J call. Germline assignment: CDR1 MNHEY and CDR2 SMNVEV (reference sequence). The CDR3 length is 14 residues. The DNA for the CDR3 is TGTGCCAGCAGTTCGTCATTCGGACCAAGTGGCCAGTACTTC. Translating gives CASSSSFGPSGQYF.

The table lists this clonotype with a few counts. The genes are TRBV5-1 and TRBJ1-2; D is perhaps TRBD1 (6 bases). CDR1 and CDR2 (germline): SGHRS, YFSETQ. V was trimmed by 4 bases and J by 6 bases, leaving 10 bases between them. The CDR3 covers 12 residues. The CDR3 protein is CASSPYRDGYTF. The CDR3 DNA follows: TGCGCCAGCAGCCCGTACAGGGATGGCTACACCTTC.

This chain connects TRBV7-3 to TRBJ2-5; D call uncertain. The V and J ends lost 5 bases and 0 bases respectively, with 10 bases between them. Germline lookup yields CDR1 SGHTA and CDR2 FQGTGA. This CDR3 contains 14 residues. CDR3 sequence reads: CASSLDLDQETQYF. CDR3 DNA: TGTGCCAGCAGCCTGGACCTCGACCAAGAGACCCAGTACTTC.

The chain joins TRBV5-1 to TRBJ2-1; no firm D call. Near its end, the DNA agrees better with TRBJ2-7, so the J call may be wrong. This CDR3 is built from 13 residues. Germline values: CDR1 SGHRS, CDR2 YFSETQ. The CDR3 bases are TGCGCCAGCAGCTTGGATGTCGGAGCCGAGCAGTACTTC. This gives the protein CASSLDVGAEQYF.

This clonotype has just a few counts. CDR3 DNA sequence: TGTGCCAGCAGCCAAGATACAGCTTATGAAAAACTGTTTTTT. The encoded protein is CASSQDTAYEKLFF. The V call is TRBV14, the J call TRBJ1-4, with D unresolved. Germline CDR1 SGHDN, CDR2 FVKESK. CDR3 length equals 14 residues. V was shortened by 0 bases and J by 6 bases, with 8 bases between the two germline ends. The variable domain in full, with the rest retrieved from reference TRBV14 and TRBJ1-4, is EAGVTQFPSHSVIEKGQTVTLRCDPISGHDNLYWYRRVMGKEIKFLLHFVKESKQDESGMPNNRFLAERTGGTYSTLKVQPAELEDSGVYFCASSQDTAYEKLFFGSGTQLSVL.

J is TRBJ1-4 and V is TRBV6-2 or TRBV6-3, with no clear D. CDR3 length: 12 residues. CDR1 MNHEY and CDR2 SVGEGT come from the germline V gene. Trimming left V 6 bases short and J 8 bases short, with 10 bases between. The CDR3 DNA follows: TGTGCCAGCAGCAACCAGGTGGAAAAACTGTTTTTT. Protein sequence: CASSNQVEKLFF.

Comment on this clonotype: A junction boundary mismatches the germline segment, possibly from a read error. The chain links TRBV6-2 or TRBV6-3 to TRBJ2-1; 7 nucleotides line up with TRBD1. CDR3 length: 12 residues. The germline gives CDR1 MNHEY, CDR2 SVGEGT. Here the CDR3 reads CASKETQGVPVF. The CDR3 nucleotides read TGTGCCAGCAAAGAGACGCAGGGGGTGCCGGTCTTC.

This clonotype has a handful of counts. The chain is built from TRBV30 and TRBJ2-5; tentative D call: TRBD1 (5 bases). The DNA end lines up better with TRBJ2-7; the J call may be wrong. Germline-derived CDR1 and CDR2 are GTSNPN and SVGIG (reference sequence). The length of the CDR3 is 13 residues. The CDR3 DNA is TGTGCCGTCAGGGAATCGGCCTCCTACGAGCAGTACTTC. Amino acids: CAVRESASYEQYF.

This clonotype was seen a handful of times. The chain recombines TRBV29-1 with TRBJ2-1, with D possibly being TRBD1 or TRBD2 (6 bases each). The CDR3 length is 13 residues. Trimming stripped 3 bases from V and 5 bases from J, with 11 bases between. CDR1 is SQVTM and CDR2 is ANQGSEA in the germline V gene. The CDR3 bases are TGCAGCGTTGATCGAGGGGGGAACAATGAGCAGTTCTTC. Translating it yields CSVDRGGNNEQFF.

This clonotype was observed a handful of times. This chain links TRBV7-9 with TRBJ2-1, with 8 bases lining up with TRBD2. The CDR3 runs to 19 residues. The junction had 12 bases not matched to a gene; V was cut back by 2 bases and J by 0 bases. Germline-derived CDR1 and CDR2 are SEHNR and FQNEAQ (reference sequence). The CDR3 DNA follows: TGTGCCAGCAGCTTATCCCTCGGTAGCGGGACCTCCTCCTACAATGAGCAGTTCTTC. Its protein is CASSLSLGSGTSSYNEQFF.

This clonotype was picked up a small number of times. The V gene is TRBV28, the J gene TRBJ2-2, with 8 bases identical to TRBD1. Germline CDR1 is MDHEN and CDR2 is SYDVKM. The CDR3 runs to 15 residues. Trimming at V came to 5 bases and at J to 6 bases, leaving 8 bases not matched to a gene. The CDR3 sequence is CASSDPGQGSGELFF. CDR3 nucleotides: TGTGCCAGCAGTGACCCAGGACAGGGTTCCGGGGAGCTGTTTTTT.

The chain has TRBV4-3 and TRBJ2-1, with 15 bases aligning to TRBD2. CDR3 size: 16 residues. With V trimmed by 0 bases and J by 9 bases, 3 bases remained unmatched. The germline V gene has CDR1 LGHNA and CDR2 YSLEER. The CDR3 coding sequence is TGCGCCAGCAGCCAAGAATGGACTAGCGGGGGGGCTGAGCAGTTCTTC. Its protein is CASSQEWTSGGAEQFF.

In this sample, this clonotype turned up a few times. The chain couples TRBV7-4 to TRBJ2-7, with 14 nucleotides matching TRBD2. V dropped 5 bases and J dropped 7; count of bases not matched to a gene: 13. The CDR3 extends over 17 amino acids. Germline V CDR1 and CDR2: SGHVT, SQSDAQ. The CDR3 DNA reads TGTGCCAGCAGCCTCCGGGGACTAGCGGGAGTCATTGATGAGCAGTACTTC. It is translated as CASSLRGLAGVIDEQYF.

The chain employs TRBV9 and TRBJ2-4, with D tentatively TRBD1 (6 bases). CDR3 length: 16 residues. V gave up 0 bases and J gave up 7 bases, with 17 bases separating them. Germline V gene data show CDR1 as SGDLS and CDR2 as YYNGEE. This chain's CDR3 is CASSVEYRDQRNIQYF. The CDR3 bases are TGTGCCAGCAGCGTAGAATACAGGGACCAAAGGAACATTCAGTACTTC.

J is TRBJ1-6 and V is TRBV12-3 or TRBV12-4; D remains unclear. The V end was cut by 2 bases, the J end by 4 bases, with 6 bases between. The CDR3 is 14 residues long. The CDR3 protein is CASSLLQYNSPLHF. CDR3 nucleotide sequence: TGTGCCAGCAGTTTACTGCAGTATAATTCACCCCTCCACTTT.

This clonotype appeared a few times. The chain has TRBV7-2 and TRBJ1-5; D call uncertain. V was clipped by 5 bases and J by 0 bases, with 17 bases between them. The CDR3 has 17 amino acids. Per germline, CDR1 SGHTA and CDR2 FQGNSA. CDR3 loop: CASSPQSQTFSNQPQHF. The CDR3 DNA sequence: TGTGCCAGCAGCCCCCAGTCTCAGACCTTTAGCAATCAGCCCCAGCATTTT. Full variable domain (remainder filled in from reference TRBV7-2 and TRBJ1-5): GAGVSQSPSNKVTEKGKDVELRCDPISGHTALYWYRQSLGQGLEFLIYFQGNSAPDKSGLPSDRFSAERTGGSVSTLTIQRTQQEDSAVYLCASSPQSQTFSNQPQHFGDGTRLSIL.

The gene calls are TRBV20-1 and TRBJ2-7, with D perhaps being TRBD1 or TRBD2 (5 bases each). V was pared by 3 bases and J by 0 bases, with 21 bases between. The CDR3 consists of 17 residues. Looked up from germline, CDR1 is DFQATT and CDR2 is SNEGSKA (reference sequence). The CDR3 protein is CSAREPPGPRSSYEQYF. In nucleotides, the CDR3 is TGCAGTGCTAGGGAACCGCCGGGACCTCGAAGCTCCTACGAGCAGTACTTC.

The chain uses TRBV29-1 and TRBJ2-7; D not resolved. CDR3 length equals 13 residues. Looked up from germline, CDR1 is SQVTM and CDR2 is ANQGSEA. V dropped 1 base and J dropped 1 base, with 8 bases sitting between them. The DNA of the CDR3 is TGCAGCGTTGAAGGGAAAGGGTCCTACGAGCAGTACTTC. It encodes CSVEGKGSYEQYF.

The chain links TRBV20-1 to TRBJ1-5, with unresolved D. V lost 0 bases and J 7 bases, leaving 7 bases between the germline ends. In germline, CDR1 is DFQATT, CDR2 SNEGSKA (reference sequence). The CDR3 has 12 residues. CDR3 region: CSARDLSQPQHF. Written as DNA, the CDR3 is TGCAGTGCTAGAGATCTTTCGCAGCCCCAGCATTTT.

The sample holds a few counts of this clonotype. A read error may account for a junction end that differs from germline. This chain uses TRBV11-2 with TRBJ2-3, with 7 bases that match TRBD2. Germline CDR1 SGHAT, CDR2 FQNNGV. The CDR3 extends over 16 amino acids. The CDR3 DNA follows: TGTGCTAGCAGTCTTTGGGCGGGAGTTAGCACAGATACGCAGTATTTT. Its translation: CASSLWAGVSTDTQYF.

The rearrangement uses TRBV7-9 and TRBJ2-1; 8 nucleotides align to TRBD2. The CDR3 length is 16 residues. V dropped 5 bases and J dropped 3; count of bases not matched to a gene: 9. The germline CDR1 and CDR2 sequences are SEHNR and FQNEAQ (reference sequence). Here the CDR3 reads CASSPNSGTDYNEQFF. Written as DNA, the CDR3 is TGTGCCAGCAGCCCCAATAGCGGGACTGACTACAATGAGCAGTTCTTC. The full variable domain, its missing parts supplied by reference TRBV7-9 and TRBJ2-1, is DTGVSQNPRHKITKRGQNVTFRCDPISEHNRLYWYRQTLGQGPEFLTYFQNEAQLEKSRLLSDRFSAERPKGSFSTLEIQRTEQGDSAMYLCASSPNSGTDYNEQFFGPGTRLTVL.

The chain employs TRBV7-2 and TRBJ1-2; D is possibly TRBD1 (6 bases). Germline V CDR1 and CDR2: SGHTA, FQGNSA. This CDR3 is built from 14 residues. Trimming stripped 11 bases from V and 4 bases from J, with 20 bases between. Written as DNA, the CDR3 is TGTGCCGGCGAATCACGGACAGTCGGCTATGGCTACACCTTC. Translated: CAGESRTVGYGYTF.

The V call is TRBV4-1, the J call TRBJ2-4; D is ambiguous. Trimming left V 4 bases short and J 9 bases short, with 10 bases between. CDR1 and CDR2 (germline): MGHRA, YSYEKL. This CDR3 is built from 12 residues. The CDR3 loop is CASSPRTGIQYF. The CDR3, as DNA: TGCGCCAGCAGCCCCCGGACGGGCATTCAGTACTTC.

The V call is TRBV7-3, the J call TRBJ2-2; D unclear. This CDR3 has 16 residues. V dropped 5 bases and J dropped 7 bases, with 20 bases sitting between them. Germline CDR1 and CDR2: SGHTA and FQGTGA. The CDR3 DNA sequence: TGTGCCAGCAGCCAAGATATGGGCCCAGCCAACGGGGAGCTGTTTTTT. It specifies CASSQDMGPANGELFF.

The V call is TRBV28, the J call TRBJ2-1, with 9 bases that match TRBD1. This CDR3 region has 12 residues. V lost 5 bases to trimming and J lost 12 bases; unmatched junction nucleotides: 5. CDR1 and CDR2 (germline): MDHEN, SYDVKM. This CDR3 reads CASSDGTGPQFF. CDR3 nucleotide sequence: TGTGCCAGCAGTGATGGGACAGGGCCGCAGTTCTTC.

This clonotype was seen ten or more times. This sequence joins TRBV28 and TRBJ2-1, with D possibly being TRBD1 (5 bases). V dropped 7 bases and J dropped 9 bases, with 10 bases sitting between them. Germline V gene data show CDR1 as MDHEN and CDR2 as SYDVKM. The CDR3 covers 11 residues. The DNA of the CDR3 is TGTGCCAGCAAGGGGCTCCTTGAGCAGTTCTTC. Translating it yields CASKGLLEQFF. The whole variable domain, filled in from reference TRBV28 and TRBJ2-1, reads DVKVTQSSRYLVKRTGEKVFLECVQDMDHENMFWYRQDPGLGLRLIYFSYDVKMKEKGDIPEGYSVSREKKERFSLILESASTNQTSMYLCASKGLLEQFFGPGTRLTVL.

This clonotype was observed a few times. The V call is TRBV13, the J call TRBJ1-4, with TRBD1 identical over 8 bases. This CDR3 region has 15 residues. The V segment lost 4 bases and the J segment 6 bases; nucleotides outside the gene matches: 7. Germline V lookup: CDR1 PRHDT, CDR2 FYEKMQ (reference sequence). The CDR3 bases are TGTGCCAGCAGCTCTTCAGGGGGCGCTGATGAAAAACTGTTTTTT. It translates to CASSSSGGADEKLFF.

The table lists this clonotype with a few counts. The chain is built from TRBV7-2 and TRBJ2-2; tentatively, D is TRBD2 (7 bases). Trimming pared 1 base from V and 5 bases from J, leaving 11 bases between. The CDR3 consists of 15 residues. Germline V lookup: CDR1 SGHTA, CDR2 FQGNSA. CDR3 nucleotides: TGTGCCAGCAGCTTAGTGGGGGGGGCTACCGGGGAGCTGTTTTTT. Its protein is CASSLVGGATGELFF.

The chain combines TRBV7-2 with TRBJ2-5; 9 nucleotides match TRBD1. The CDR3 runs 16 residues. Germline V gene lookup returns CDR1 SGHTA and CDR2 FQGNSA. The ends lost 5 bases at V and 4 bases at J; junction bases unmatched: 11. CDR3 loop: CASSPSGQGVGETQYF. For the CDR3, the DNA is TGTGCCAGCAGCCCCTCGGGACAGGGCGTAGGAGAGACCCAGTACTTC.

The sample holds a few counts of this clonotype. This chain connects TRBV20-1 to TRBJ2-3, with D maybe TRBD2 (5 bases). Germline values: CDR1 DFQATT, CDR2 SNEGSKA (reference sequence). The CDR3 is made up of 15 amino acids. V lost 3 bases and J 3 bases, leaving 16 bases between the germline ends. CDR3 loop: CSAREAGSPTDTQYF. In nucleotides, the CDR3 is TGCAGTGCTAGGGAGGCAGGCTCCCCGACAGATACGCAGTATTTT.